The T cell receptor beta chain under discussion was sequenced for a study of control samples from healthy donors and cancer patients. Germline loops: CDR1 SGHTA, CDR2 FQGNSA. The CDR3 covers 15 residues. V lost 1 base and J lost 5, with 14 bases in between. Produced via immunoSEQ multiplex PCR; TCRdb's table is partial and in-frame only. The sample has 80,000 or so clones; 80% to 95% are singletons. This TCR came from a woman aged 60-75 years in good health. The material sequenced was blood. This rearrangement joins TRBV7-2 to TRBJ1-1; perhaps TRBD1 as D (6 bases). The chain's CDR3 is CASSLVSGAGTEAFF. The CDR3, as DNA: TGTGCCAGCAGCTTAGTATCAGGGGCTGGAACTGAAGCTTTCTTT.